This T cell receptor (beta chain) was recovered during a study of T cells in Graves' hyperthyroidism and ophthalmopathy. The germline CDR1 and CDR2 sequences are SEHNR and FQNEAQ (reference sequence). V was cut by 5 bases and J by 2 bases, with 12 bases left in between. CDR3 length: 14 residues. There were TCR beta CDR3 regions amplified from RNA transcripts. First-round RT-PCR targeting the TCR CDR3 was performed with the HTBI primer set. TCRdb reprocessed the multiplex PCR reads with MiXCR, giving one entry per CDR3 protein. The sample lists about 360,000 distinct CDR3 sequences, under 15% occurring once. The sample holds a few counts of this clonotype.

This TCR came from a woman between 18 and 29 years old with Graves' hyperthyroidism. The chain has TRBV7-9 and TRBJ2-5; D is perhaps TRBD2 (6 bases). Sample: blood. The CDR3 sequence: CASSIPAGQETQYF. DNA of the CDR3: TGTGCCAGCAGCATCCCCGCGGGGCAAGAGACCCAGTACTTC. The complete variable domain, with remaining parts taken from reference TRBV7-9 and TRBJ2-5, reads DTGVSQNPRHKITKRGQNVTFRCDPISEHNRLYWYRQTLGQGPEFLTYFQNEAQLEKSRLLSDRFSAERPKGSFSTLEIQRTEQGDSAMYLCASSIPAGQETQYFGPGTRLLVL.